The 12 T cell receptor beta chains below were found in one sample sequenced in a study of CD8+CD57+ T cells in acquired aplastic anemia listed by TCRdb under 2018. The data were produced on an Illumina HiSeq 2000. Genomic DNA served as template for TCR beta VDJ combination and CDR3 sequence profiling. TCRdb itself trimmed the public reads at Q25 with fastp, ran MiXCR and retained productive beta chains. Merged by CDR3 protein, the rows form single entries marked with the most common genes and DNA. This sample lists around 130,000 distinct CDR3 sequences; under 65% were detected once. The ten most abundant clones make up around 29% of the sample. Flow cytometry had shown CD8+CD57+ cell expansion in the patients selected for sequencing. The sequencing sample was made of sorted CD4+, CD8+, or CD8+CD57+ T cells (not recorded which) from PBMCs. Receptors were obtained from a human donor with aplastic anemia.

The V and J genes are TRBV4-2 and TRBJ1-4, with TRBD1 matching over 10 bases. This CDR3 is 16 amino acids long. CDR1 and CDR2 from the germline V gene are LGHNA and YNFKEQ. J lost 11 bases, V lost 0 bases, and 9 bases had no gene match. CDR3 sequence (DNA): TGTGCCAGCAGCCAAGATCCCGGGACAGGGGAAGATAAACTGTTTTTT. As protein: CASSQDPGTGEDKLFF.

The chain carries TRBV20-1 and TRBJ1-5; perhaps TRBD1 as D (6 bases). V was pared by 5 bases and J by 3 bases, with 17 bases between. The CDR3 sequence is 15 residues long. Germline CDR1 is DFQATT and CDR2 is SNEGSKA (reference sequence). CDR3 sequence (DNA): TGCAGTGCTTTCAAACCGGGACAATCCAATCAGCCCCAGCATTTT. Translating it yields CSAFKPGQSNQPQHF.

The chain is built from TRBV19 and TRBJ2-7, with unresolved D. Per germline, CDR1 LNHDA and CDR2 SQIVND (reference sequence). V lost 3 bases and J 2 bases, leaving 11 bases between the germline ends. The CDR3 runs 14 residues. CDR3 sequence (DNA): TGTGCCAGTAGTATTATGGCGGATGCCTACGAGCAGTACTTC. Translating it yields CASSIMADAYEQYF.

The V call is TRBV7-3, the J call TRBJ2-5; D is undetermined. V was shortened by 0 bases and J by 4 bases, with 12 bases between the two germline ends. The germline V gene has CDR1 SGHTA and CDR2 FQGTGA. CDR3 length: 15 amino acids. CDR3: CASSLTPMAAETQYF. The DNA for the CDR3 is TGTGCCAGCAGCTTAACGCCGATGGCAGCAGAGACCCAGTACTTC.

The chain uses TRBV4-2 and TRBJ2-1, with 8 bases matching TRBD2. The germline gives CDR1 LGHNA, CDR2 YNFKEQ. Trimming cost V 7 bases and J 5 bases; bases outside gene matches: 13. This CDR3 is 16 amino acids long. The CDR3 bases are TGTGCCAGCAACAATCCGGGACTAGGGGGGCACAATGAGCAGTTCTTC. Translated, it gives CASNNPGLGGHNEQFF.

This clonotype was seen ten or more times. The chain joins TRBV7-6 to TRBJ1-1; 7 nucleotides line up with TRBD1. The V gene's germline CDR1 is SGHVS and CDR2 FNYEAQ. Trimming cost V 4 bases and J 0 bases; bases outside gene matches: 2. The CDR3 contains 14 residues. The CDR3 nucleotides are TGTGCCAGCAGCTCGGGACAGCTGAACACTGAAGCTTTCTTT. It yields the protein CASSSGQLNTEAFF. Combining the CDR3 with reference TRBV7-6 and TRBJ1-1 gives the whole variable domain GAGVSQSPRYKVTKRGQDVALRCDPISGHVSLYWYRQALGQGPEFLTYFNYEAQQDKSGLPNDRFSAERPEGSISTLTIQRTEQRDSAMYRCASSSGQLNTEAFFGQGTRLTVV.

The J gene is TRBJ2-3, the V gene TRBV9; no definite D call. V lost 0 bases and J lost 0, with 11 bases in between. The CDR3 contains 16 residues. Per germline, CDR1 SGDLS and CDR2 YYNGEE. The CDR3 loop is CASSVGVAPSTDTQYF. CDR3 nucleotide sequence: TGTGCCAGCAGCGTAGGCGTGGCCCCTAGCACAGATACGCAGTATTTT.

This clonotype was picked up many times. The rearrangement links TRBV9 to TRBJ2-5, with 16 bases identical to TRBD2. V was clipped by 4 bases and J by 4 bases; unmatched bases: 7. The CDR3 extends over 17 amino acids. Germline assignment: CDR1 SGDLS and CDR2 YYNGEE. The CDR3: CASSPGLAGGRAETQYF. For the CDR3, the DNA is TGTGCCAGCAGCCCGGGACTAGCGGGGGGGCGGGCAGAGACCCAGTACTTC.

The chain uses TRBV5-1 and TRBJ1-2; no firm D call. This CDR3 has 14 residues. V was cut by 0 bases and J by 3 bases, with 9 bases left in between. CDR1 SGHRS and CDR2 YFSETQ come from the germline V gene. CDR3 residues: CASSLVAADYGYTF. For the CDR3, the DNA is TGCGCCAGCAGCTTGGTAGCGGCAGACTATGGCTACACCTTC.

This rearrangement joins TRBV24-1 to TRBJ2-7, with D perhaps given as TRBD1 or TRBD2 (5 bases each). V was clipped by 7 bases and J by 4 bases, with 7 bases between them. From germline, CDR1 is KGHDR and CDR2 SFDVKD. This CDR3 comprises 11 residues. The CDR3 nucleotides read TGTGCCACCAGCAGGGAGTACGAGCAGTACTTC. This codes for CATSREYEQYF.

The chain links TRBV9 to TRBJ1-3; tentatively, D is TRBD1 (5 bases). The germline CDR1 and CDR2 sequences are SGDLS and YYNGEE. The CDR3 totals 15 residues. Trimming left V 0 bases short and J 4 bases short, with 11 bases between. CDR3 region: CASSVGGSLGNTIYF. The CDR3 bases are TGTGCCAGCAGCGTAGGGGGGTCTCTGGGAAACACCATATATTTT.

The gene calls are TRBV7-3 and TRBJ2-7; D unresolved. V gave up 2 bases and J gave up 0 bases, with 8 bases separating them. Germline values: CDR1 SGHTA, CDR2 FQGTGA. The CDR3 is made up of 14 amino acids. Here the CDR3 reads CASSLEAGSYEQYF. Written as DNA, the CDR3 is TGTGCCAGCAGCTTAGAGGCAGGCTCCTACGAGCAGTACTTC. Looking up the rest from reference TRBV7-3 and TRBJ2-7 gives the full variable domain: GAGVSQTPSNKVTEKGKYVELRCDPISGHTALYWYRQSLGQGPEFLIYFQGTGAADDSGLPNDRFFAVRPEGSVSTLKIQRTERGDSAVYLCASSLEAGSYEQYFGPGTRLTVT.